This T cell receptor (beta chain) was profiled in a study of blood T cell repertoires in COVID-19. Study context: COVID-19 samples from acute and convalescent phases originated in the United States, Italy and Spain. T cells, B-cell-depleted T cells, or PBMCs provided the cDNA or gDNA that served as material.

In the original processing: Amplification from reference gene primers served as the basis for estimated nucleated cell counts. Profiled with immunoSEQ multiplex PCR; TCRdb holds only in-frame clones, not every one. That table supplies the V and J calls and clone size; D and trimming were determined from the DNA. The data hold 150,000 to 200,000 clones, with approximately 79% observed a single time. This CDR3 comprises 15 residues. CDR1 and CDR2 from the germline V gene are LGHNA and YSLEER. V shed 0 bases, J shed 5 bases, and the junction held 2 bases outside the gene matches. The chain couples TRBV4-3 to TRBJ2-7; TRBD2 matches 12 bases. The TCR sequence derives from a woman older than 75 with acute or convalescent COVID-19. Input material: peripheral blood. The CDR3 reads CASSQDRLAGDEQYF. The CDR3 DNA follows: TGCGCCAGCAGCCAAGATCGACTAGCGGGGGACGAGCAGTACTTC.